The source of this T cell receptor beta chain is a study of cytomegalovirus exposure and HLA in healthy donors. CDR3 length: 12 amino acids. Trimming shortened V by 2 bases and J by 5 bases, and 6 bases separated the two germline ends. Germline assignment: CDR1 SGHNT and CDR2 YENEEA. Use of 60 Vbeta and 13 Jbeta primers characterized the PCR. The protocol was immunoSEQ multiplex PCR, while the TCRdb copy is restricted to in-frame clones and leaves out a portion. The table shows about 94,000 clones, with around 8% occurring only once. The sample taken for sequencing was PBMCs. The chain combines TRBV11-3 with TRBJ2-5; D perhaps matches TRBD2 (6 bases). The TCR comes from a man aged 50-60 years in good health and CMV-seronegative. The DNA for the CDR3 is TGTGCCAGCAGCTTAACTAGCGAGACCCAGTACTTC. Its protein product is CASSLTSETQYF.